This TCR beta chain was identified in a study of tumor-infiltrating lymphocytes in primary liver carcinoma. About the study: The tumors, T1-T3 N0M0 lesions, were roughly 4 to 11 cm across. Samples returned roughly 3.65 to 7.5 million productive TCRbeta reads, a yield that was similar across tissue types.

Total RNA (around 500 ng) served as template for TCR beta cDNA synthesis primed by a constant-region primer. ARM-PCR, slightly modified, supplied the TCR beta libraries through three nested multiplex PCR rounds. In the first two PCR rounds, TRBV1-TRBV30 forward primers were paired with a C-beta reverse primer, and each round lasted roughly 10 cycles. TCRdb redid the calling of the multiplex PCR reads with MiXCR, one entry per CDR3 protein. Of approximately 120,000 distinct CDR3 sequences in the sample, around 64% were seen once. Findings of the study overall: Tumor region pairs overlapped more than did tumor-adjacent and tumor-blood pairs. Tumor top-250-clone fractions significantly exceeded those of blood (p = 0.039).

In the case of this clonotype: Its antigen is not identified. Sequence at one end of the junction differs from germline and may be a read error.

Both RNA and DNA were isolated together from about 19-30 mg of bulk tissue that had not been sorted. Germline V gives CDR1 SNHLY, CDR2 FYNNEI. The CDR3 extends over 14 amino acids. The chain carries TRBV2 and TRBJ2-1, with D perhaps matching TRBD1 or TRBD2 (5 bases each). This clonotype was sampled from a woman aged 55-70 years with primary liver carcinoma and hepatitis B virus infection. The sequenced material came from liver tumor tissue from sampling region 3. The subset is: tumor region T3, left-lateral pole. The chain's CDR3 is CVSRGQRGYNEQFF. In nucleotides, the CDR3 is TGTGTCAGCAGAGGGCAGAGGGGCTACAATGAGCAGTTCTTC.